This T cell receptor (beta chain) was recorded in a study of identical twins. Regarding the study as a whole: Cross-sectional statistics, not tracking of the same donors, supported the conclusions.

Deletions cut 5 bases from V and 7 bases from J, with 17 bases between. This CDR3 comprises 14 residues. Germline V lookup: CDR1 SGHRS, CDR2 YFSETQ. This clonotype was picked up many times. Its target is not known. TCRdb passed the 5' RACE reads through MiXCR, listing each CDR3 protein once. Here the sample spans some 560,000 distinct CDR3 sequences, 9.5% to 10% being singletons. These data are also associated with another study on yellow fever vaccine responses in identical twins.

This clonotype originated in a woman aged 18-29 years in good health. Source material: PBMCs. The rearrangement uses TRBV5-1 and TRBJ2-3, with D unresolved. Here the CDR3 reads CASRPSPSANTQYF. The CDR3 region has the DNA TGCGCCAGCAGACCTTCCCCGAGTGCCAATACGCAGTATTTT. Supplemented by reference TRBV5-1 and TRBJ2-3, the full variable domain reads KAGVTQTPRYLIKTRGQQVTLSCSPISGHRSVSWYQQTPGQGLQFLFEYFSETQRNKGNFPGRFSGRQFSNSRSEMNVSTLELGDSALYLCASRPSPSANTQYFGPGTRLTVL.